Listed below are T cell receptor beta chains from one sample, sequenced in a study of regulatory T cells in long-lasting Graves disease. TCRdb itself ran the multiplex PCR reads through MiXCR, one entry per CDR3 protein. The data show 400,000 to 500,000 distinct CDR3 sequences, roughly 15% seen once. Separately, the same data were catalogued under a study of T cells in Graves' hyperthyroidism and ophthalmopathy.

Sequenced here: peripheral blood mononuclear cells (PBMCs), sampled at new diagnosis, from a patient treated with antithyroid drugs. These receptors were collected from a woman in her forties or fifties with Graves disease. Both conserved end residues are part of each CDR3. A D gene is named only where the DNA matches it firmly. Expanded clones are given a class, and other clones once, few, many or no size at all.

v_gene	abundance	d_gene	j_gene	CDR3aa	CDR3nt
TRBV30	NA	TRBD1	TRBJ2-7	CAWRARQGIEGEQYF	TGTGCCTGGAGAGCCCGACAGGGGATAGAGGGGGAGCAGTACTTC
TRBV6-1	many	NA	TRBJ1-1	CASSPTGQPRDTEAFF	TGTGCCAGCAGTCCAACAGGACAGCCCAGGGACACTGAAGCTTTCTTT
TRBV7-2	NA	NA	TRBJ2-1	CASSSNWNNEQFF	TGTGCCAGCAGCTCCAACTGGAATAATGAGCAGTTCTTC
TRBV6-1	NA	TRBD2	TRBJ2-1	CASSTLAGGSGEQFF	TGTGCCAGCAGTACTCTAGCGGGAGGTAGCGGTGAGCAGTTCTTC
TRBV2	few	NA	TRBJ2-3	CASSAVTQYF	TGTGCCAGCAGTGCCGTTACGCAGTATTTT
TRBV5-1	NA	TRBD2	TRBJ2-5	CASSLESSGRGQETQYF	TGCGCCAGCAGCTTGGAGTCTAGCGGGAGGGGCCAAGAGACCCAGTACTTC
TRBV19	NA	NA	TRBJ1-5	CASSITGSSNQPQHF	TGTGCCAGTAGTATTACAGGGTCTAGCAATCAGCCCCAGCATTTT
TRBV12-3/TRBV12-4	NA	NA	TRBJ2-2	CASSFGVQDAGEPFF	TGTGCCAGCAGTTTTGGGGTGCAGGACGCCGGGGAGCCGTTTTTT
TRBV19	NA	TRBD1	TRBJ1-1	CTSSIADTGVTEAFF	TGTACCAGTAGTATAGCGGACACAGGGGTTACTGAAGCTTTCTTT
TRBV20-1	NA	NA	TRBJ2-5	CSADIIHNQETQYF	TGCAGTGCTGACATAATCCATAACCAAGAGACCCAGTACTTC
TRBV12-3/TRBV12-4	NA	NA	TRBJ2-5	CATSGEGLEETQYF	TGTGCCACCTCGGGCGAGGGGCTAGAAGAGACCCAGTACTTC
TRBV2	many	NA	TRBJ2-1	CASSSGNGGFYNEQFF	TGTGCCAGCTCCTCGGGCAACGGTGGGTTCTACAATGAGCAGTTCTTC
TRBV19	NA	NA	TRBJ1-2	CASSTTGWANYGYTF	TGTGCCAGTAGCACAACAGGCTGGGCGAACTATGGCTACACCTTC
TRBV4-1	few	NA	TRBJ2-3	CASSQYWDPSTDTQYF	TGCGCCAGCAGCCAATATTGGGACCCCAGCACAGATACGCAGTATTTT
TRBV5-5	few	NA	TRBJ1-6	CASSLYRDNYSPLHF	TGTGCCAGCAGCTTGTACAGGGATAATTATTCACCCCTCCACTTT
TRBV12-3/TRBV12-4	many	TRBD1	TRBJ1-4	CASRTGGEKLFF	TGTGCCAGCAGGACAGGGGGGGAAAAACTGTTTTTT
TRBV19	NA	TRBD2	TRBJ2-1	CASSIGLAGGLGYNEQFF	TGTGCCAGTAGTATAGGACTAGCGGGAGGGCTAGGCTACAATGAGCAGTTCTTC
TRBV10-3	NA	NA	TRBJ2-3	CAISESDTDTQYF	TGTGCCATCAGTGAGTCTGACACAGATACGCAGTATTTT
TRBV4-1	NA	NA	TRBJ2-2	CASSQVLVSGELFF	TGCGCCAGCAGCCAAGTTTTAGTTTCCGGGGAGCTGTTTTTT
TRBV7-2	few	NA	TRBJ2-7	CASTRAGRGYEQYF	TGTGCCAGCACCCGCGCAGGGCGTGGTTACGAGCAGTACTTC
TRBV18	NA	NA	TRBJ1-1	CASSPGLNTEALF	TGTGCCAGCTCACCGGGGTTGAACACTGAAGCTCTCTTT
TRBV2	many	NA	TRBJ2-7	CASSDRNSYEQYF	TGTGCCAGCAGTGATAGGAATTCCTACGAGCAGTACTTC
TRBV6-1	NA	NA	TRBJ2-7	CASKVGEPWGEQYF	TGTGCCAGCAAAGTCGGAGAGCCATGGGGCGAGCAGTACTTC
TRBV19	few	TRBD2	TRBJ2-1	CASSIRASGSFYNEQFF	TGTGCCAGTAGTATAAGGGCTAGCGGGAGTTTCTACAATGAGCAGTTCTTC
TRBV7-9	many	TRBD1	TRBJ2-2	CASSSGQYTGELFF	TGTGCCAGCAGCTCGGGACAGTACACCGGGGAGCTGTTTTTT
TRBV7-9	NA	TRBD1	TRBJ2-3	CASSFRDRGSYERYF	TGTGCCAGCAGCTTCCGGGACAGGGGATCCTACGAGCGGTACTTC
TRBV7-9	many	NA	TRBJ2-2	CASSPRVGSTGELFF	TGTGCCAGCAGCCCCAGGGTGGGGAGCACCGGGGAGCTGTTTTTT